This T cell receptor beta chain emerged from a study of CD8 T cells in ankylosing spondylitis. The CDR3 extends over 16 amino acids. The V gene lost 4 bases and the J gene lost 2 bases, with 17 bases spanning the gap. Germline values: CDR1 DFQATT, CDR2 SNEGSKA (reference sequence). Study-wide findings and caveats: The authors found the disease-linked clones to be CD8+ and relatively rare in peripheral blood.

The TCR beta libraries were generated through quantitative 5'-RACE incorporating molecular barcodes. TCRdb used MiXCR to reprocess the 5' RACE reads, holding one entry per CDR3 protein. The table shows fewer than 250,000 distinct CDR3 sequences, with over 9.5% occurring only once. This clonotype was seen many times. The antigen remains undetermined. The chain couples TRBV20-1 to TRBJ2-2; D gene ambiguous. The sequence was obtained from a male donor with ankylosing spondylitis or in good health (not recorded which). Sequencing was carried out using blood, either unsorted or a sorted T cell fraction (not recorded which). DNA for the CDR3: TGCAGTGCTACGGGCTTAGAGTACCTCAACACCGGGGAGCTGTTTTTT. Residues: CSATGLEYLNTGELFF.